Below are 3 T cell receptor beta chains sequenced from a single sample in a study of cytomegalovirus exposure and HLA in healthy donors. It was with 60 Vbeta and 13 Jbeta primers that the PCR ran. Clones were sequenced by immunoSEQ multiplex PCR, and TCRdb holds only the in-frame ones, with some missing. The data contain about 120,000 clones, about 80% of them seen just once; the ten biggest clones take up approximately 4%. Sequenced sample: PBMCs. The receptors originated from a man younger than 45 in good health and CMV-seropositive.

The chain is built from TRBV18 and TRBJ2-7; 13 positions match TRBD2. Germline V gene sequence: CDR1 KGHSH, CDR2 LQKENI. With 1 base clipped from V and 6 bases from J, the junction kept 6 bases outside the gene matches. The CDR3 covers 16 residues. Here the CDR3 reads CASSPLGLAGEGEQYF. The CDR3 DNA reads TGTGCCAGCTCACCACTCGGACTAGCGGGAGAGGGCGAGCAGTACTTC.

The CDR3 nucleotides are TGTGCCAGCAGCTCCGACACTTTCTACGAGCAGTACTTC. Protein product: CASSSDTFYEQYF. The rearrangement links TRBV13 to TRBJ2-7; no clear D. Germline-derived CDR1 and CDR2 are PRHDT and FYEKMQ (reference sequence). V was pared by 4 bases and J by 3 bases, with 10 bases between. The CDR3 covers 13 residues. The variable domain in full, completed from reference TRBV13 and TRBJ2-7, reads AAGVIQSPRHLIKEKRETATLKCYPIPRHDTVYWYQQGPGQDPQFLISFYEKMQSDKGSIPDRFSAQQFSDYHSELNMSSLELGDSALYFCASSSDTFYEQYFGPGTRLTVT.

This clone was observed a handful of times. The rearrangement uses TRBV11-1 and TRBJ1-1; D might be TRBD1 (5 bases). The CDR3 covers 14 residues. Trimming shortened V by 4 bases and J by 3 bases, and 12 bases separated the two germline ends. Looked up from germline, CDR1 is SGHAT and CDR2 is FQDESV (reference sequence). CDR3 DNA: TGTGCCAGCAGCTCACCTAAGGGGTACACTGAAGCTTTCTTT. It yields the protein CASSSPKGYTEAFF. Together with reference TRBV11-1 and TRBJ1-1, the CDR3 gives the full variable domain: EAEVAQSPRYKITEKSQAVAFWCDPISGHATLYWYRQILGQGPELLVQFQDESVVDDSQLPKDRFSAERLKGVDSTLKIQPAELGDSAMYLCASSSPKGYTEAFFGQGTRLTVV.